A selection of T cell receptor beta chains follows, all from one sample in a study of blood T cell repertoires in COVID-19. TCRdb keeps only in-frame clones here, not all; method: immunoSEQ multiplex PCR. The table lists about 200,000 clones, about 86% of them singletons, with 0.75% to 0.9% in the top ten. The specimen sequenced was peripheral blood. Receptor source: a woman aged 70-85 years with acute or convalescent COVID-19. Both conserved end residues are part of each CDR3.

v_call: TRBV11-3; j_call: TRBJ2-7; cdr3_aa: CASSSLGGQFSYEQYF
v_call: TRBV6-5; j_call: TRBJ1-6; cdr3_aa: CASYDRGQSSPLHF
v_call: TRBV6-5; j_call: TRBJ2-7; cdr3_aa: CALSRQGSGNEQYF
v_call: TRBV7-9; j_call: TRBJ2-3; cdr3_aa: CASSRQGATDTQYF
v_call: TRBV18; j_call: TRBJ2-7; cdr3_aa: CASSPSLDNYEQYF
v_call: TRBV12-3/TRBV12-4; j_call: TRBJ1-2; cdr3_aa: CASSLNRAAGYTF
v_call: TRBV5-6; j_call: TRBJ1-5; cdr3_aa: CASTNLGQVNQPQHF
v_call: TRBV7-2; j_call: TRBJ2-7; cdr3_aa: CASSPGTGDRRYEQYF
v_call: TRBV3-1/TRBV3-2; j_call: TRBJ2-7; cdr3_aa: CASSQRYNSYEQYF
v_call: TRBV11-2; j_call: TRBJ1-5; cdr3_aa: CASSLDWRGQPQHF
v_call: TRBV11-2; j_call: TRBJ2-3; cdr3_aa: CASSVRTSGRLDTQYF
v_call: TRBV18; j_call: TRBJ2-5; cdr3_aa: CASSSDRQETQYF
v_call: TRBV28; j_call: TRBJ2-5; cdr3_aa: CASRRELETQYF
v_call: TRBV6-5; j_call: TRBJ1-1; cdr3_aa: CASNSGQGVGQAFF
v_call: TRBV6-5; j_call: TRBJ2-7; cdr3_aa: CASSYSGGEQYF
v_call: TRBV5-4; j_call: TRBJ2-7; cdr3_aa: CASSSGTYYEQYF
v_call: TRBV9; j_call: TRBJ2-6; cdr3_aa: CASSARKGANVLTF
v_call: TRBV29-1; j_call: TRBJ1-2; cdr3_aa: CSAGGLGARYGYTF
v_call: TRBV7-6; j_call: TRBJ2-3; cdr3_aa: CASSQKGAVDTQYF
v_call: TRBV29-1; j_call: TRBJ1-2; cdr3_aa: CSVEEGRAHTF
v_call: TRBV14; j_call: TRBJ1-2; cdr3_aa: CASSQDMASYGYTF
v_call: TRBV5-1; j_call: TRBJ2-7; cdr3_aa: CASSFTGTEQYF
v_call: TRBV18; j_call: TRBJ1-3; cdr3_aa: CASSPVQGINTIYF
v_call: TRBV5-1; j_call: TRBJ1-1; cdr3_aa: CASGPAGPMNTEAFF
v_call: TRBV5-1; j_call: TRBJ1-6; cdr3_aa: CASSWGEENSPLHF
v_call: TRBV5-1; j_call: TRBJ1-2; cdr3_aa: CASSFSTESYGYTF
v_call: TRBV4-1; j_call: TRBJ2-3; cdr3_aa: CASSRAGSGGGTDTQYF
v_call: TRBV7-9; j_call: TRBJ1-1; cdr3_aa: CASTLRSGDTEAFF
v_call: TRBV5-1; j_call: TRBJ2-7; cdr3_aa: CASSFGTGMGYEQYF
v_call: TRBV9; j_call: TRBJ1-1; cdr3_aa: CASSAFTGNTEAFF
v_call: TRBV18; j_call: TRBJ2-2; cdr3_aa: CASSPPGLADYTGELFF
v_call: TRBV21-1; j_call: TRBJ2-2; cdr3_aa: CASSSRDRRFVHTGELFF
v_call: TRBV11-2; j_call: TRBJ2-2; cdr3_aa: CATEGLRTGELFF
v_call: TRBV5-1; j_call: TRBJ2-3; cdr3_aa: CASSLEGGGISTDTQYF
v_call: TRBV6-6; j_call: TRBJ1-5; cdr3_aa: CASRTGFNQPQHF
v_call: TRBV5-5; j_call: TRBJ2-7; cdr3_aa: CASSFGGTYEQYF
v_call: TRBV7-9; j_call: TRBJ1-3; cdr3_aa: CASSPSDSGNTIYF
v_call: TRBV5-5; j_call: TRBJ1-4; cdr3_aa: CASSLASRDNEKLFF
v_call: TRBV19; j_call: TRBJ1-1; cdr3_aa: CASSIGGGRTEAFF
v_call: TRBV7-2; j_call: TRBJ2-7; cdr3_aa: CASSSRTGLTYEQYF
v_call: TRBV7-2; j_call: TRBJ1-2; cdr3_aa: CASSLTSGNYGYTF
v_call: TRBV6-5; j_call: TRBJ1-2; cdr3_aa: CASRGMGQIPRGYTF
v_call: TRBV10-3; j_call: TRBJ2-7; cdr3_aa: CAISGTVSYEQYF
v_call: TRBV6-5; j_call: TRBJ2-7; cdr3_aa: CASIHSYEQYF
v_call: TRBV2; j_call: TRBJ2-1; cdr3_aa: CASNPQGASEQFF
v_call: TRBV6-5; j_call: TRBJ1-4; cdr3_aa: CASSYVQGATNEKLFF
v_call: TRBV28; j_call: TRBJ2-7; cdr3_aa: CASSLWGQGYEQYF
v_call: TRBV6-5; j_call: TRBJ2-7; cdr3_aa: CASSPTGNYEQYF
v_call: TRBV11-2; j_call: TRBJ1-5; cdr3_aa: CASSDGGNQPQHF
v_call: TRBV5-4; j_call: TRBJ2-3; cdr3_aa: CASSLLIAGRGTDTQYF